This T cell receptor beta chain was captured in a study of T cell repertoires in cytomegalovirus infection (dated by TCRdb to between 2019 and 2020). The study in broad terms: Alongside well-studied HLA-B-restricted epitopes, the peptide stimulations were aimed at recently identified HLA-C-restricted CMV epitopes, whose presentation resists viral immunomodulation. Because public TCR beta signatures pointed to carriage of CMV infection together with the matching HLA type, the HLA type of each donor mattered for the analysis. The investigation overall reported the following: In the ex vivo response, HLA-C-restricted CMV-specific TCR beta clonotypes were dominant, and in two of eight donors the single most frequent clonotype came from this HLA-C-restricted group. Carriers of CMV infection plus the relevant HLA type were discriminated by the cumulative frequency of public TCR beta family members in the study cohort and in an independent approximately 360-donor cohort.

Sequencing used an Illumina HiSeq 1500. TCRdb reworked the public reads: Q25 trimming with fastp, MiXCR clone assembly, productive beta chains retained. Each CDR3 protein appears once, grouped with its most common genes and DNA. In all, the sample holds fewer than 85,000 distinct CDR3 sequences, and about half of those were seen once. 85% to 95% of the sample is held by the ten biggest clonotypes. With respect to this clonotype: Its cognate antigen has yet to be identified. No per-base quality is available; no much larger clone lies one base away.

The germline V gene (reference sequence) specifies MNHEY as CDR1 and SMNVEV as CDR2. The junction shows trimming of 6 bases on V and 8 bases on J, plus 13 bases between the germline ends. Its CDR3 holds 12 amino acids, cysteine through phenylalanine. The sequence is cut down to CDR3 DNA, 36 bases in frame from base 1. The treatment or condition label for this specimen denotes: in vitro stimulation with specific CMV peptide epitopes to enrich CMV-specific T cells. Recombination linked TRBV27 to TRBJ1-1, with no reliable assignment of the D segment. The TCR comes from a human donor in good health (CMV status not recorded). Some clones in this sample may be carry-over from other donors' samples. This specimen consisted of CD8+ T cells from cultured PBMCs, obtained from culture after CMV antigen stimulation. The encoded CDR3 is CASRDPGREAFF. The DNA is TGTGCCAGCAGAGATCCTGGAAGGGAAGCTTTCTTT.